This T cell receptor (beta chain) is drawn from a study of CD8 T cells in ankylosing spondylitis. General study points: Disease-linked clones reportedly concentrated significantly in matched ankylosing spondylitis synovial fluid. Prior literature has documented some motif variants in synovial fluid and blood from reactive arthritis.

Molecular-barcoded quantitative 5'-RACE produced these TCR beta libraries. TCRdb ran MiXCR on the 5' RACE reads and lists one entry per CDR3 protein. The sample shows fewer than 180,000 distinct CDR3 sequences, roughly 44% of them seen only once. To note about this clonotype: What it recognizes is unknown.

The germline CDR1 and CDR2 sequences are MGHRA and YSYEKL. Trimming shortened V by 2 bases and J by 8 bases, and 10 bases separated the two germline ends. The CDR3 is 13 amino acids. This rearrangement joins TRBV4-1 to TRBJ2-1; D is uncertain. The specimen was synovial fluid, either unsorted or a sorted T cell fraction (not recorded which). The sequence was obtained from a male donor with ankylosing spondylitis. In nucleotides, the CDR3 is TGCGCCAGCAGCCAAACCCTATTCTATGAGCAGTTCTTC. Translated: CASSQTLFYEQFF.